This entry concerns a single TCR beta chain. Its antigen is unidentified. This entry comes from a study of blood T cells in healthy people across ages. The wider study: About one barcoded TCR beta cDNA was captured per two T cells.

The V and J ends lost 4 bases and 4 bases, in that order; junction bases with no gene match: 6. CDR1 is SGHKS and CDR2 is YYEKEE in the germline V gene (reference sequence). CDR3 size: 15 residues. Caucasian, healthy and from Russia, the donors were aged between about 6 and 90. Study-wide results and limits: Higher naive T cell percentage went strongly together with higher TCR beta diversity.

Through a sample-barcoded 5' primer and a J-beta primer mix, a second PCR was run for roughly 6 to 11 cycles. TCRdb reprocessed the 5' RACE reads with MiXCR, giving one entry per CDR3 protein. The table has hundreds of thousands of distinct CDR3 sequences, roughly 50% seen once. The sequence came from a woman aged 55 to 70 in good health. This chain joins TRBV5-5 and TRBJ2-1; 9 bases fit TRBD2. Sequenced material: blood. CDR3 region: CASSTGLATYNEQFF. Written as DNA, the CDR3 is TGTGCCAGCAGCACTGGACTAGCGACATACAATGAGCAGTTCTTC.